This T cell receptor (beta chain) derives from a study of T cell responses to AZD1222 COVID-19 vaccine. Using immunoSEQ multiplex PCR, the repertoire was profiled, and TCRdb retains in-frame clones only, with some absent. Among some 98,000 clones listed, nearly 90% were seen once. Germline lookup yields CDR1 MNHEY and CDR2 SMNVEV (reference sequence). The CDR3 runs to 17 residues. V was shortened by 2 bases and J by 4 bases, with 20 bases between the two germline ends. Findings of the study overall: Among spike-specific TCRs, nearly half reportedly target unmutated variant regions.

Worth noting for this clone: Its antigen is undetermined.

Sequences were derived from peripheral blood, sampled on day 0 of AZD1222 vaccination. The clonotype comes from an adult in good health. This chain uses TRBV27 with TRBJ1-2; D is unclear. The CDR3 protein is CASSLSLGSPLFYGYTF. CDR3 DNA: TGTGCCAGCAGTTTAAGTCTGGGGTCCCCACTATTCTATGGCTACACCTTC.